The TCR beta chain described here comes from a study of blood T cells in healthy people across ages. This clonotype was found a few times. Its specificity is not known. Losses at the gene ends were 2 bases for V and 8 bases for J; bases not matched to a gene: 6. Germline CDR1 SNHLY, CDR2 FYNNEI. This CDR3 is built from 14 residues. The authors ran a second PCR of roughly 6 to 11 cycles using a sample-barcoded 5' primer and a J-beta primer mix. TCRdb re-called the 5' RACE reads through MiXCR, storing one row per CDR3 protein. The sample shows roughly 860,000 distinct CDR3 sequences, approximately 65% of them seen only once. General observations from the study: Strong correlation was found linking TCR beta diversity to naive T cell percentage. Unsorted PBMC input precluded a conclusive naive versus antigen-experienced comparison.

The genes are TRBV2 and TRBJ1-2; 9 bases agree with TRBD1. The sequenced material came from blood. This TCR derives from a man under 40 in good health. The CDR3 coding sequence is TGTGCCAGCAGTGAACAGAGGACAGGGGACGGCTACACCTTC. Its protein product is CASSEQRTGDGYTF.